Following are 30 T cell receptor beta chains from one sample sequenced in a study of T cells in Graves' hyperthyroidism and ophthalmopathy. Regions amplified from RNA transcripts were the TCR beta CDR3 regions. HTBI primers were employed in a first-round RT-PCR of the TCR CDR3. TCRdb reprocessed the multiplex PCR reads with MiXCR, giving one entry per CDR3 protein. Of about 550,000 distinct CDR3 sequences listed, less than 25% are singletons. Sequenced sample: blood. The receptors come from a man younger than 30 with Graves' hyperthyroidism.

Only one count was recorded for this clonotype. This chain uses TRBV5-4 with TRBJ2-5; TRBD2 matches at 8 bases. The germline V gene has CDR1 SGHNT and CDR2 YYREEE (reference sequence). This CDR3 is 14 amino acids long. V was clipped by 4 bases and J by 5 bases; unmatched bases: 7. The CDR3 sequence: CASSLKAGVETQYF. The CDR3 DNA reads TGTGCCAGCAGCCTAAAAGCGGGAGTTGAGACCCAGTACTTC.

This chain links TRBV6-1 with TRBJ2-7, with 10 nucleotides matching TRBD2. The length of the CDR3 is 14 residues. Germline assignment: CDR1 MNHNS and CDR2 SASEGT. Germline trimming cut 8 bases from V and 4 bases from J; bases unmatched to any gene: 8. CDR3 nucleotides: TGTGCCAGCCGCCAGCGGGAGGGCCTGTACGAGCAGTACTTC. It specifies CASRQREGLYEQYF.

In its sample, this clonotype was seen many times. The V gene is TRBV19, the J gene TRBJ1-2; 7 bases are a match to TRBD1. The CDR3 is 13 amino acids. Trimming removed 7 bases from V and 8 bases from J; junction bases left unmatched: 10. From germline, CDR1 is LNHDA and CDR2 SQIVND (reference sequence). The CDR3 nucleotides read TGTGCCAGTACCCAGGGGGGGGTGACCGGCTACACCTTC. This sequence encodes CASTQGGVTGYTF.

This clonotype was detected many times. V usage is TRBV12-3 or TRBV12-4 and J usage is TRBJ2-4; tentatively, D is TRBD2 (6 bases). Between the trimmed V and J ends, which lost 3 bases and 7 bases, there was a span of 13 bases. The CDR3 runs 14 residues. This CDR3 reads CASSFGGGVNIQYF. DNA for the CDR3: TGTGCCAGCAGTTTCGGCGGCGGGGTGAACATTCAGTACTTC.

Points on this clonotype: Compared with germline, one end of the junction differs, possibly owing to a read error. This rearrangement joins TRBV6-1 to TRBJ1-1, with D hard to call. The germline CDR1 and CDR2 sequences are MNHNS and SASEGT. The length of the CDR3 is 14 residues. In DNA form, the CDR3 reads TGTGCCAGCAGCGAAGTGGACGGGAACACTGAAGCTTTCTTT. It yields the protein CASSEVDGNTEAFF.

In its sample, this clonotype was seen many times. J is TRBJ1-3 and V is TRBV12-3 or TRBV12-4; 7 bases map to TRBD1. V gave up 6 bases and J gave up 4 bases; unmatched junction bases: 9. There are 15 residues in the CDR3. This CDR3 is CASRRTGSRGNTIYF. CDR3 in DNA: TGTGCCAGCAGGCGGACAGGATCAAGAGGAAACACCATATATTTT.

Regarding this clonotype: Possible read error: a much larger clone is one base away. The chain joins TRBV10-2 to TRBJ1-1; D gene unclear. In germline, CDR1 is WSHSY, CDR2 SAAADI. CDR3 size: 14 residues. This CDR3 is CARSERHIITEAFF. The CDR3 region has the DNA TGCGCCCGCAGTGAGAGGCACATAATCACTGAAGCTTTCTTT.

This clonotype was seen a handful of times. V and J are TRBV5-5 and TRBJ2-7; D gene unclear. CDR3 length equals 14 residues. The V end was cut by 4 bases, the J end by 3 bases, with 14 bases between. CDR1 is SGHKS, CDR2 YYEKEE, per germline (reference sequence). DNA of the CDR3: TGTGCCAGCAGCCCTACCTTGTCCCACTACGAGCAGTACTTC. This codes for CASSPTLSHYEQYF.

This clonotype was detected a few times. V is TRBV27 and J is TRBJ2-7; either TRBD1 or TRBD2 may fit D (6 bases each). V gave up 2 bases and J gave up 0 bases, with 17 bases separating them. Germline values: CDR1 MNHEY, CDR2 SMNVEV (reference sequence). This CDR3 has 17 residues. Here the CDR3 reads CASSLSAPGATSYEQYF. The CDR3 region has the DNA TGTGCCAGCAGTTTAAGCGCCCCGGGGGCGACCTCCTACGAGCAGTACTTC.

The table lists this clonotype with a few counts. This chain uses TRBV3-1 with TRBJ2-7; 9 bases line up with TRBD1. The CDR3 contains 12 residues. Germline V gene lookup returns CDR1 LGHDT and CDR2 YNNKEL (reference sequence). The V and J ends lost 4 bases and 8 bases, in that order; junction bases with no gene match: 3. CDR3 region: CASSPGQGKQYF. Written as DNA, the CDR3 is TGTGCCAGCAGCCCTGGACAGGGGAAGCAGTACTTC.

Note on this clonotype: This may arise from a read error, as a much more abundant clone is one base away. This CDR3 reads CASSLSRRGHTSNSGELFF. The CDR3, as DNA: TGTGCCAGCAGTTTATCGCGCAGGGGGCACACCTCGAACAGCGGGGAGCTGTTTTTT. V is TRBV27 and J is TRBJ2-2; the match to TRBD1 covers 8 bases. There are 19 residues in the CDR3. CDR1 MNHEY and CDR2 SMNVEV come from the germline V gene (reference sequence).

This clonotype has ten or more counts. The V and J genes are TRBV6-1 and TRBJ2-5; TRBD1 might be the D (5 bases). Germline V CDR1 and CDR2: MNHNS, SASEGT. The CDR3 loop spans 14 amino acids. Trimming stripped 4 bases from V and 2 bases from J, with 11 bases between. CDR3 protein: CASSAWGGQETQYF. CDR3 coding DNA: TGTGCCAGCAGTGCTTGGGGCGGACAAGAGACCCAGTACTTC.

This clonotype was found many times. The V call is TRBV19, the J call TRBJ1-5; D is perhaps TRBD1 (5 bases). Trimming shortened V by 5 bases and J by 4 bases, and 9 bases separated the two germline ends. There are 13 residues in the CDR3. Germline V gene data show CDR1 as LNHDA and CDR2 as SQIVND (reference sequence). CDR3 residues: CASSPRQNQPQHF. The CDR3 bases are TGTGCCAGTAGTCCCCGACAGAATCAGCCCCAGCATTTT.

The table lists this clonotype with many counts. The gene calls are TRBV6-5 and TRBJ2-5, with a possible D match to TRBD2 (5 bases). The CDR3 sequence is 15 residues long. Germline CDR1 reads MNHEY; CDR2 reads SVGAGI. V was clipped by 0 bases and J by 2 bases, with 10 bases between them. The CDR3 region has the DNA TGTGCCAGCAGTTACTCTGACTATAAACAAGAGACCCAGTACTTC. Translating it yields CASSYSDYKQETQYF.

This chain links TRBV6-1 with TRBJ1-5; D gene unclear. Per the germline V gene, CDR1 is MNHNS and CDR2 is SASEGT. With 4 bases removed from V and 3 bases from J, the gap between germline ends came to 16 bases. The CDR3 is made up of 16 amino acids. The chain's CDR3 is CASSGGWAGNNQPQHF. In DNA, the CDR3 is TGTGCCAGCAGTGGCGGATGGGCGGGGAACAATCAGCCCCAGCATTTT.

The V call is TRBV28, the J call TRBJ1-1; D is unclear. The V and J ends lost 6 bases and 0 bases respectively, with 14 bases between them. The CDR3 extends over 15 amino acids. Germline lookup yields CDR1 MDHEN and CDR2 SYDVKM. The CDR3 DNA follows: TGTGCCAGCAGAGAGTTGGGCAGCATGAACACTGAAGCTTTCTTT. Amino acids: CASRELGSMNTEAFF.

This clonotype was seen only a few times. The chain links TRBV9 to TRBJ2-2, with D hard to call. Germline V gene sequence: CDR1 SGDLS, CDR2 YYNGEE. This CDR3 contains 14 residues. V was cut by 2 bases and J by 7 bases, with 12 bases left in between. In DNA, the CDR3 is TGTGCCAGCAGCGTCAAAGCGCACGGCGGGGAGCTGTTTTTT. Protein: CASSVKAHGGELFF.

This clonotype appeared many times. This chain links TRBV28 with TRBJ1-2, with D tentatively TRBD1 (5 bases). Germline CDR1 reads MDHEN; CDR2 reads SYDVKM. Trimming removed 10 bases at V and 8 bases at J, with 14 bases between. The CDR3 is 11 residues long. In nucleotides, the CDR3 is TGTGCCATCCCGGGACCCCCGGGCTACACCTTC. This translates into CAIPGPPGYTF.

The genes are TRBV6-1 and TRBJ1-2; TRBD1 might be the D (5 bases). This CDR3 has 12 amino acids. Trimming left V 7 bases short and J 5 bases short, with 11 bases between. CDR1 and CDR2 from the germline V gene are MNHNS and SASEGT. As DNA, the CDR3 is TGTGCCAGCACCCCCCGGGGGTATGGCTACACCTTC. Translated, it gives CASTPRGYGYTF.

The J gene is TRBJ2-2, the V gene TRBV10-3; 8 bases match TRBD1. This CDR3 is built from 16 residues. The V gene's germline CDR1 is ENHRY and CDR2 SYGVKD. With V trimmed by 10 bases and J by 1 base, 11 bases remained unmatched. CDR3 nucleotide sequence: TGTGCCACCCCAGGGGGCGGGACGGGGAACACCGGGGAGCTGTTTTTT. Translating it yields CATPGGGTGNTGELFF.

This chain joins TRBV7-2 and TRBJ2-5, with D possibly matching TRBD2 (5 bases). V was cut by 5 bases and J by 4 bases, with 11 bases left in between. Germline CDR1 is SGHTA and CDR2 is FQGNSA. The CDR3 is made up of 13 amino acids. The CDR3 DNA is TGTGCCAGCAGCCGACATGGACTAGAGACCCAGTACTTC. It codes for CASSRHGLETQYF.

The chain couples TRBV4-2 to TRBJ2-7; the D gene is possibly TRBD2 (6 bases). V was trimmed by 0 bases and J by 7 bases, leaving 16 bases between them. The CDR3 runs to 15 residues. The germline V gene has CDR1 LGHNA and CDR2 YNFKEQ. The CDR3 DNA follows: TGTGCCAGCAGCCAAGATCCGGAGGGGATGGGAGAGCAGTACTTC. This encodes CASSQDPEGMGEQYF.

This chain links TRBV20-1 with TRBJ1-1; 8 nucleotides line up with TRBD1. Germline values: CDR1 DFQATT, CDR2 SNEGSKA (reference sequence). The CDR3 runs to 15 residues. Trimming removed 2 bases from V and 1 base from J; junction bases left unmatched: 6. The chain's CDR3 is CSARLTGGRNTEAFF. The CDR3 bases are TGCAGTGCTAGACTTACAGGGGGACGGAACACTGAAGCTTTCTTT.

This clonotype was observed many times. V usage is TRBV12-3 or TRBV12-4 and J usage is TRBJ1-5, with TRBD1 identical over 8 bases. The CDR3 length is 13 residues. The V gene end was trimmed by 7 bases and the J gene end by 6 bases; junction bases not matched to a gene: 5. This chain's CDR3 is CASIQGAGQPQHF. Here the CDR3 DNA reads TGTGCCAGCATCCAGGGGGCTGGTCAGCCCCAGCATTTT.

As regards this clonotype: The junction shows a germline mismatch at one end, possibly a read error. The rearrangement uses TRBV6-2 or TRBV6-3 and TRBJ1-2; D is uncertain. This CDR3 comprises 12 residues. The germline gives CDR1 MNHEY, CDR2 SVGEGT. CDR3 coding DNA: TGTGCCAGCAGATACTCGTGGGAGTCCTACACCTTC. This gives the protein CASRYSWESYTF.

The chain combines TRBV20-1 with TRBJ2-7; no clear D gene. Trimming took 4 bases from V and 3 from J, leaving 19 bases between them. The CDR3 is made up of 15 amino acids. The germline gives CDR1 DFQATT, CDR2 SNEGSKA (reference sequence). Written as DNA, the CDR3 is TGCAGTGCTAACGACCAAATCGCCTCTATCTACGAGCAGTACTTC. Its protein is CSANDQIASIYEQYF.

This clonotype was recorded many times. V usage is TRBV7-8 and J usage is TRBJ2-7; tentatively, D is TRBD2 (5 bases). With 5 bases removed from V and 2 bases from J, the gap between germline ends came to 13 bases. The CDR3 consists of 14 residues. Looked up from germline, CDR1 is SGHVS and CDR2 is FQNEAQ. CDR3 sequence: CASSLMDGTYEQYF. In nucleotides, the CDR3 is TGTGCCAGCAGCCTAATGGACGGGACCTACGAGCAGTACTTC.

This clonotype was observed at least ten times. V gene TRBV27 combines with J gene TRBJ2-7; TRBD1 aligns across 7 bases. The CDR3 has 14 residues. V trimming: 2 bases; J trimming: 0 bases; junction bases outside the gene matches: 1. CDR1 is MNHEY, CDR2 SMNVEV, per germline (reference sequence). The CDR3 nucleotides are TGTGCCAGCAGTTTAAGGACAGGCTCCTACGAGCAGTACTTC. Its translation is CASSLRTGSYEQYF.

The chain has TRBV5-1 and TRBJ1-5, with a tentative D call TRBD1 (5 bases). V was cut by 2 bases and J by 6 bases, with 12 bases left in between. Germline V CDR1 and CDR2: SGHRS, YFSETQ. The CDR3 runs to 14 residues. The CDR3 nucleotides read TGCGCCAGCAGCTTAGAGGCAAGGGGTCAGCCCCAGCATTTT. Residues: CASSLEARGQPQHF. Variable domain in full (rest from reference TRBV5-1 and TRBJ1-5): KAGVTQTPRYLIKTRGQQVTLSCSPISGHRSVSWYQQTPGQGLQFLFEYFSETQRNKGNFPGRFSGRQFSNSRSEMNVSTLELGDSALYLCASSLEARGQPQHFGDGTRLSIL.

The table lists this clonotype with many counts. V usage is TRBV11-3 and J usage is TRBJ1-1; D call uncertain. CDR1 and CDR2 (germline): SGHNT, YENEEA. There are 12 residues in the CDR3. V lost 5 bases to trimming and J lost 1 base, with 5 bases between them. In DNA, the CDR3 is TGTGCCAGCAGCCCCACGAACACTGAAGCTTTCTTT. This sequence encodes CASSPTNTEAFF.